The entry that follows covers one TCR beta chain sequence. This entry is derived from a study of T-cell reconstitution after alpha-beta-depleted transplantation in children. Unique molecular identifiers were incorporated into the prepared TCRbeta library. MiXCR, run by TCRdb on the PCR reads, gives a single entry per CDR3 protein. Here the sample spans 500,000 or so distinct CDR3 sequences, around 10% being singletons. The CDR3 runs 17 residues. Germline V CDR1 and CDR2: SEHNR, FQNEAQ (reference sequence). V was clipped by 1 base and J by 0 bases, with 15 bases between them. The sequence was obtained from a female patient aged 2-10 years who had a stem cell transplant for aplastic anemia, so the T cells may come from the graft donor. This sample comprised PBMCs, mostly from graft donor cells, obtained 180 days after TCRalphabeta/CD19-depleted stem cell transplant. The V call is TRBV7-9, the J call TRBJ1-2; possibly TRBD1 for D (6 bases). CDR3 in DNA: TGTGCCAGCAGCTTAGTTGTTCCCCCAGGGGCTAACTATGGCTACACCTTC. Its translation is CASSLVVPPGANYGYTF.